Reported below is one TCR beta chain. The entry originates in a study of T-cell reconstitution after alpha-beta-depleted transplantation in children. Unique molecular identifiers were built into the TCRbeta library. TCRdb redid the calling of the PCR reads with MiXCR, one entry per CDR3 protein. The table lists some 490,000 distinct CDR3 sequences, roughly an eighth of them singletons. Sequencing was performed on PBMCs from the stem cell graft donor, taken from the stem cell graft. The receptor's source is a human donor who donated a stem cell graft to a child with combined immunodeficiency.

Here the CDR3 reads CASSSRDHSYNEQFF. The DNA of the CDR3 is TGTGCCAGCAGCAGCCGGGACCACTCCTACAATGAGCAGTTCTTC. The chain recombines TRBV4-2 with TRBJ2-1, with D tentatively TRBD1 or TRBD2 (5 bases each). Trimming removed 5 bases at V and 0 bases at J, with 11 bases between. CDR1 and CDR2 from the germline V gene are LGHNA and YNFKEQ. This CDR3 region has 15 residues.